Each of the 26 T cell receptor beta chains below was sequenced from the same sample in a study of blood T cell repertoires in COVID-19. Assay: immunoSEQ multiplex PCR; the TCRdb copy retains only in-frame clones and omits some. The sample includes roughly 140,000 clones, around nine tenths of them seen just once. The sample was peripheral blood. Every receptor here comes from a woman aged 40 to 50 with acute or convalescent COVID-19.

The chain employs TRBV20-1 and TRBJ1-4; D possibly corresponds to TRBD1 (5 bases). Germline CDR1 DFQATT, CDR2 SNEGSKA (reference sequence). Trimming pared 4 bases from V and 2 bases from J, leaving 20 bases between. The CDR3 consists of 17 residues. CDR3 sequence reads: CSAIESGGSWTNEKLFF. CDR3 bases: TGCAGTGCTATTGAGAGCGGGGGGTCCTGGACTAATGAAAAACTGTTTTTT.

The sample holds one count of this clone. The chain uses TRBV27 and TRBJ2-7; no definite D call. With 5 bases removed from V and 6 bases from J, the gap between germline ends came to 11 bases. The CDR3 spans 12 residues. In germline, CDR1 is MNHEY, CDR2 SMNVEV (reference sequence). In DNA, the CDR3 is TGTGCCAGCAGTGTAAGTACGGGCGAGCAGTACTTC. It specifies CASSVSTGEQYF.

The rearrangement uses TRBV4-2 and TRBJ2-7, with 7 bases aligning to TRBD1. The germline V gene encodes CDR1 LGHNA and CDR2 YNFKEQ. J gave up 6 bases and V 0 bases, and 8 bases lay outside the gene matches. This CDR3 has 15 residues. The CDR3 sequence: CASSQDRAGGGEQYF. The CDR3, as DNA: TGTGCCAGCAGCCAAGATCGGGCAGGGGGTGGCGAGCAGTACTTC.

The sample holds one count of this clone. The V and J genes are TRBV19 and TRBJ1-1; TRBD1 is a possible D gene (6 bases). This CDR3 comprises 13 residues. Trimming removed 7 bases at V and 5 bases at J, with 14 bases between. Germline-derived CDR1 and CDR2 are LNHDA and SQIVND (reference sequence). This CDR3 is CASTRAGVTEAFF. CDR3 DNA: TGTGCCAGTACCAGGGCAGGGGTAACTGAAGCTTTCTTT.

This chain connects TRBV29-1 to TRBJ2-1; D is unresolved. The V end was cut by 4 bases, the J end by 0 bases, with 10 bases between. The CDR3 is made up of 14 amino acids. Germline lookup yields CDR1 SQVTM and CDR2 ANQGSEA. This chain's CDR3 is CSVASPNSYNEQFF. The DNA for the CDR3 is TGCAGCGTTGCCAGTCCCAACTCCTACAATGAGCAGTTCTTC.

The CDR3: CASSVENRGHGYTF. CDR3 in DNA: TGTGCCAGCAGCGTAGAGAACAGGGGGCACGGCTACACCTTC. The genes are TRBV9 and TRBJ1-2; 9 bases match TRBD1. V lost 0 bases to trimming and J lost 8 bases; unmatched junction nucleotides: 5. Germline loops: CDR1 SGDLS, CDR2 YYNGEE. The CDR3 has 14 residues.

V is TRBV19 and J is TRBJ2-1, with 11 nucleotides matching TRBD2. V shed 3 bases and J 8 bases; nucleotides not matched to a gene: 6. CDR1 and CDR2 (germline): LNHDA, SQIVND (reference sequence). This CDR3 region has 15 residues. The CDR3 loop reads CASSIMTSGMDEQFF. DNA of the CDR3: TGTGCCAGTAGTATTATGACTAGCGGGATGGATGAGCAGTTCTTC.

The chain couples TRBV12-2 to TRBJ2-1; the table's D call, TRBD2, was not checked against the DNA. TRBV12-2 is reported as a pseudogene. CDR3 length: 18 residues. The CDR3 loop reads CASRFGTAVGGSYNEQFF. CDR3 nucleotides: TGTGCAAGTCGCTTCGGAACTGCGGTGGGAGGTTCCTACAATGAGCAGTTCTTC.

CDR3 amino acids: CASSLDRETLTDTQYF. DNA of the CDR3: TGCGCCAGCAGCTTGGACAGGGAAACCCTCACAGATACGCAGTATTTT. The chain carries TRBV5-1 and TRBJ2-3, with a tentative D call TRBD1 (6 bases). CDR3 length equals 16 residues. Germline loops: CDR1 SGHRS, CDR2 YFSETQ. Trimming removed 0 bases from V and 2 bases from J, with 13 bases in between.

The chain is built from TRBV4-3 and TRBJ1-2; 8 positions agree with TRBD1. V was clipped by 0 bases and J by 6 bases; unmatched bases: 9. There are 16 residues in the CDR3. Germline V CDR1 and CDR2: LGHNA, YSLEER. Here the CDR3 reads CASSQEGRTGRDGYTF. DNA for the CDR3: TGCGCCAGCAGCCAAGAAGGCCGGACAGGGAGGGATGGCTACACCTTC.

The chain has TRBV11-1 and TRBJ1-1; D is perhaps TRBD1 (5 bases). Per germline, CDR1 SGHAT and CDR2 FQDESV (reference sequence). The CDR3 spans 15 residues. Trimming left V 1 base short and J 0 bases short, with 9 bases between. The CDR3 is CASSLEQGMNTEAFF. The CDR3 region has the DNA TGTGCCAGCAGCTTAGAGCAGGGCATGAACACTGAAGCTTTCTTT.

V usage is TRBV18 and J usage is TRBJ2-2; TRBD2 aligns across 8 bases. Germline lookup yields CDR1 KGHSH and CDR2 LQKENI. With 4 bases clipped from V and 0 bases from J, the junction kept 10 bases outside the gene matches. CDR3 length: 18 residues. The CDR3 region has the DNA TGTGCCAGCTCACAATTCGGGAGCGGGAGTACGAACACCGGGGAGCTGTTTTTT. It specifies CASSQFGSGSTNTGELFF.

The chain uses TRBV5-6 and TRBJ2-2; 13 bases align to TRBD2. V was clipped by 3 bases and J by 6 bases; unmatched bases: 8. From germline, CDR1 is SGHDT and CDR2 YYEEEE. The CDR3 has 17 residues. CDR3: CASSSTTSGGAAGELFF. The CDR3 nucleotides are TGTGCCAGCAGCTCGACAACTAGCGGGGGGGCCGCCGGGGAGCTGTTTTTT.

This chain's CDR3 is CASSYASIGDTQYF. The CDR3 DNA reads TGTGCCAGCAGTTACGCTAGCATCGGCGATACGCAGTATTTT. The chain combines TRBV6-5 with TRBJ2-3, with D possibly TRBD2 on 5 matching bases. Germline values: CDR1 MNHEY, CDR2 SVGAGI. Deletions cut 2 bases from V and 6 bases from J, with 12 bases between. The CDR3 sequence is 14 residues long.

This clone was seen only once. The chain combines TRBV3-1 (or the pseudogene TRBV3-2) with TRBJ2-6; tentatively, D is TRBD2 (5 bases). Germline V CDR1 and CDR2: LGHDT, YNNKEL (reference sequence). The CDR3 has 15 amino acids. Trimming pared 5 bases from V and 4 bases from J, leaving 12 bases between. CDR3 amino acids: CASSSQAGGANVLTF. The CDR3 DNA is TGTGCCAGCAGCTCTCAGGCGGGCGGGGCCAACGTCCTGACTTTC.

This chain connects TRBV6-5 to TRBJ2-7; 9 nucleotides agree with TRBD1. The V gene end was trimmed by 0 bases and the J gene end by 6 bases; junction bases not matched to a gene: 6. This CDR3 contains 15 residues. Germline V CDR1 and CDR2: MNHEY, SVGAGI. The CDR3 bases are TGTGCCAGCAGTTACTCGACAGGGGGGATTAGCGAGCAGTACTTC. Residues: CASSYSTGGISEQYF.

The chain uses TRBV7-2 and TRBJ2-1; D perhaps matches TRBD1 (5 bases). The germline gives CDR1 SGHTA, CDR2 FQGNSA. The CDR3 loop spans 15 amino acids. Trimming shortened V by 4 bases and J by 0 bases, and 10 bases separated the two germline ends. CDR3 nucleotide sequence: TGTGCCAGCAGCTGGGGCCCTATCTCCTACAATGAGCAGTTCTTC. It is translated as CASSWGPISYNEQFF.

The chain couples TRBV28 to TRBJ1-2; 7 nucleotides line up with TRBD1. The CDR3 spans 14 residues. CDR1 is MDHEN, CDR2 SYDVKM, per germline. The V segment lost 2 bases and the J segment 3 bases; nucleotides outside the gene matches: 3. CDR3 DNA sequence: TGTGCCAGCAGTTTAGAGGGGGCTTACTATGGCTACACCTTC. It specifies CASSLEGAYYGYTF.

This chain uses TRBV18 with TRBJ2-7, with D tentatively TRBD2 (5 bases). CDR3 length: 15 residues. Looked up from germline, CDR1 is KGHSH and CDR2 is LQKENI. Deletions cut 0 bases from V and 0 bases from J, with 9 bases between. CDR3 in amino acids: CASSPPDSSSYEQYF. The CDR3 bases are TGTGCCAGCTCACCACCGGACTCTAGCTCCTACGAGCAGTACTTC.

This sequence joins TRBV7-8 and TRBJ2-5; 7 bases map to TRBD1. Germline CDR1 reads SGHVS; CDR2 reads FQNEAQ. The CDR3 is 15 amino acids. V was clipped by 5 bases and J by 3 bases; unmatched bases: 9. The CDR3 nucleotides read TGTGCCAGCAGCCGACAGGGATTAGAGGAAGAGACCCAGTACTTC. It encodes CASSRQGLEEETQYF.

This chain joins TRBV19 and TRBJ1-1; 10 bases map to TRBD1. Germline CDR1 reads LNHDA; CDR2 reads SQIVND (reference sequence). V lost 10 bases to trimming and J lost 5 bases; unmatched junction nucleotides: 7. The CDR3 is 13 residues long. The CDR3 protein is CATERDRGTEAFF. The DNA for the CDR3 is TGTGCCACCGAGCGGGACAGGGGTACTGAAGCTTTCTTT.

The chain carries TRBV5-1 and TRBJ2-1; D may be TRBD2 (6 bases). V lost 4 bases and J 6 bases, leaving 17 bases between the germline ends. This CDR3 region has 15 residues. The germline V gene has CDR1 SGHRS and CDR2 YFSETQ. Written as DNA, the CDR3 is TGCGCCAGCAGCCTCGGGAGTGGTTGGGGCAATGAGCAGTTCTTC. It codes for CASSLGSGWGNEQFF.

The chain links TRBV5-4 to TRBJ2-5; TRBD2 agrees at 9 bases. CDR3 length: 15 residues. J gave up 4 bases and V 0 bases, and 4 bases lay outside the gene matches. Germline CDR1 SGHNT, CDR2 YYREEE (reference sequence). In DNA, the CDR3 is TGTGCCAGCAGCTTGGGCGGGGGGGCAGGAGAGACCCAGTACTTC. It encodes CASSLGGGAGETQYF.

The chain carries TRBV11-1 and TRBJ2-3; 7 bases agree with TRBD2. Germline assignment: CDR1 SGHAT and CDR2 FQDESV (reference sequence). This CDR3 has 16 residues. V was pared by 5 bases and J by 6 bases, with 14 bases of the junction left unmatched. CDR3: CASSARGGGIPDTQYF. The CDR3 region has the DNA TGTGCCAGCAGCGCCCGCGGGGGAGGAATCCCTGATACGCAGTATTTT.

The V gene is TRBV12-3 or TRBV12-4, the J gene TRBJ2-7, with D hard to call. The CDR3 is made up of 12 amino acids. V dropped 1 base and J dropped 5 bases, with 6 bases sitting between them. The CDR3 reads CASSLVRNEQYF. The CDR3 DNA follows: TGTGCCAGCAGTTTAGTCAGGAACGAGCAGTACTTC.

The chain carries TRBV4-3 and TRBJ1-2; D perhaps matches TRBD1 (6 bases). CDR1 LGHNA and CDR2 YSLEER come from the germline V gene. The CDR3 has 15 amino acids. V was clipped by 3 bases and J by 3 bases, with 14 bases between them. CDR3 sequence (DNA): TGCGCCAGCAGCCAGGCACCAGGGGAGCACTATGGCTACACCTTC. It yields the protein CASSQAPGEHYGYTF.